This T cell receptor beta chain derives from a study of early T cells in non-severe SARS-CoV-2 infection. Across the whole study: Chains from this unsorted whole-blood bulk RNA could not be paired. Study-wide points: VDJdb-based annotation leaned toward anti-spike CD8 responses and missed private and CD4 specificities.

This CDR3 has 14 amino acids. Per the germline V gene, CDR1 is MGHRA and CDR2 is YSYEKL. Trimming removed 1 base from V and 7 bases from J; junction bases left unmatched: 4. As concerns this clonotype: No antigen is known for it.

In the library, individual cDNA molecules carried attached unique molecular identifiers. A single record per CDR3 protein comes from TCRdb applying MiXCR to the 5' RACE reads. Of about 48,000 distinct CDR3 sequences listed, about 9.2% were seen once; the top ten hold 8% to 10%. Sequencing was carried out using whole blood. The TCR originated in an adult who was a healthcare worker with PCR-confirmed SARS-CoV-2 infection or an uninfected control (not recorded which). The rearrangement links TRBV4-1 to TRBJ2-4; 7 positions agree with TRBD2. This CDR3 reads CASSQGVRENIQYF. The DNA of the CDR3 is TGCGCCAGCAGCCAAGGCGTGCGGGAGAACATTCAGTACTTC.